This TCR beta chain was observed in a study of cytotoxic CD8 clonotypes in ibrutinib-treated CLL. Findings and caveats of the study: Higher circulating CD8+ T-cell counts strongly accompanied higher baseline clonality, above age-matched healthy donors.

Method: immunoSEQ multiplex PCR; TCRdb's copy keeps in-frame clones and lacks some. The data contain some 200,000 clones, more than 65% of them seen just once; the ten biggest clones take up about 6.4%. The J segment lost 7 bases and the V segment lost 4 bases, leaving 14 bases of the junction unmatched. Per the germline V gene, CDR1 is SGHRS and CDR2 is YFSETQ. The CDR3 is 17 residues long. This clone showed up just a few times. Its antigen is as yet unknown. The chain couples TRBV5-1 to TRBJ1-4; the match to TRBD1 covers 9 bases. The sample consisted of PBMCs, taken after 12 months of ibrutinib treatment. The TCR sequence derives from a human donor with chronic lymphocytic leukemia. The CDR3 DNA reads TGCGCCAGCAGCGTTGGACTTGGACAGGGGAGGGGTGAAAAACTGTTTTTT. It translates to CASSVGLGQGRGEKLFF.